One sample yielded the 19 T cell receptor beta chains listed below, sequenced in a study of cytotoxic CD8 clonotypes in ibrutinib-treated CLL. TCRdb's table, derived via immunoSEQ multiplex PCR, lists solely in-frame clones and lacks some. This sample has around 310,000 clones, with around four fifths found just once. Sequenced here: PBMCs, sampled before ibrutinib treatment. The receptors derive from a human donor with chronic lymphocytic leukemia.

CDR3 coding DNA: TGTGCCAGCCGACTAGCGGGAGATGAGCAGTTCTTC. Its protein product is CASRLAGDEQFF. The chain employs TRBV19 and TRBJ2-1; 12 bases fit TRBD2. J was trimmed by 8 bases and V by 9 bases; bases with no gene match: 2. This CDR3 contains 12 residues. The germline CDR1 and CDR2 sequences are LNHDA and SQIVND (reference sequence).

Notes on this clone: The same CDR3 arises from other DNA sequences in this sample as well. J is TRBJ1-4 and V is TRBV30; D is unclear. Germline V gives CDR1 GTSNPN, CDR2 SVGIG (reference sequence). The CDR3 is 12 amino acids. The ends were cut back, 0 bases at V and 8 bases at J, with 7 bases in the middle. The CDR3 DNA reads as TGTGCCTGGAGTGTATCTGGGGAAAAACTGTTTTTT. As protein: CAWSVSGEKLFF.

This sequence joins TRBV6-6 and TRBJ2-3; 11 nucleotides match TRBD2. CDR1 MNHNY and CDR2 SVGAGI come from the germline V gene (reference sequence). The CDR3 has 13 residues. Trimming at V came to 7 bases and at J to 6 bases, leaving 3 bases not matched to a gene. This chain's CDR3 is CASTSGRSDTQYF. The CDR3 DNA is TGTGCCAGCACTAGCGGGAGGTCTGATACGCAGTATTTT.

Comment on this clone: Other DNA sequences in the same sample also yield this CDR3. The V call is TRBV5-6, the J call TRBJ1-3; no clear D gene. The CDR3 length is 14 residues. The V gene's germline CDR1 is SGHDT and CDR2 YYEEEE. V was shortened by 1 base and J by 0 bases, with 5 bases between the two germline ends. Written as DNA, the CDR3 is TGTGCCAGCAGCTTGCGGGGCTCTGGAAACACCATATATTTT. This encodes CASSLRGSGNTIYF.

V and J are TRBV5-4 and TRBJ2-7; D perhaps matches TRBD1 (5 bases). The CDR3 covers 15 residues. In germline, CDR1 is SGHNT, CDR2 YYREEE (reference sequence). The V end was cut by 0 bases, the J end by 4 bases, with 14 bases between. For the CDR3, the DNA is TGTGCCAGCAGCTTGGGGGCCCAGGGTACGTACGAGCAGTACTTC. The encoded protein is CASSLGAQGTYEQYF.

J is TRBJ1-1 and V is TRBV5-8; 7 nucleotides agree with TRBD1. This CDR3 comprises 14 residues. Per germline, CDR1 SGHTS and CDR2 YDEGEE. V shed 6 bases, J shed 10 bases, and the junction held 15 bases outside the gene matches. The DNA of the CDR3 is TGTGCCAGCATCCGGGGACAGCTGGACCGATCAGCTTTCTTT. As protein: CASIRGQLDRSAFF.

The chain joins TRBV7-9 to TRBJ1-1; D not resolved. The V end lost 0 bases, the J end lost 4 bases, and 9 bases lay between the germline ends. The germline V gene has CDR1 SEHNR and CDR2 FQNEAQ (reference sequence). The CDR3 consists of 14 residues. The CDR3 DNA reads TGTGCCAGCAGCTTAGCGCTTCGGGGCACTGAAGCTTTCTTT. It codes for CASSLALRGTEAFF.

This clone was picked up one time. V and J are TRBV6-5 and TRBJ2-7; D remains ambiguous. CDR3 length equals 14 residues. Germline assignment: CDR1 MNHEY and CDR2 SVGAGI. V was shortened by 5 bases and J by 0 bases, with 11 bases between the two germline ends. CDR3 residues: CASSGIGSSYEQYF. DNA of the CDR3: TGTGCCAGCAGTGGGATCGGTAGCTCCTACGAGCAGTACTTC.

This clone was detected once. The chain employs TRBV9 and TRBJ2-2; TRBD1 matches at 8 bases. Germline V gives CDR1 SGDLS, CDR2 YYNGEE. The CDR3 sequence is 14 residues long. J gave up 2 bases and V 5 bases, and 2 bases lay outside the gene matches. CDR3 region: CASRGQGNTGELFF. Written as DNA, the CDR3 is TGTGCCAGCAGAGGACAGGGCAACACCGGGGAGCTGTTTTTT.

The chain links TRBV27 to TRBJ2-7; TRBD2 matches 11 bases. The V gene's germline CDR1 is MNHEY and CDR2 SMNVEV (reference sequence). V shed 0 bases, J shed 3 bases, and the junction held 1 base outside the gene matches. The CDR3 spans 15 residues. CDR3 bases: TGTGCCAGCAGTTTATCGGGACTAGCGGTCTACGAGCAGTACTTC. It is translated as CASSLSGLAVYEQYF.

The rearrangement joins TRBV30 to TRBJ1-1; D uncertain. Germline loops: CDR1 GTSNPN, CDR2 SVGIG (reference sequence). The CDR3 spans 12 residues. Trimming cost V 2 bases and J 7 bases, with 11 bases left between them. As DNA, the CDR3 is TGTGCCTGGAGTATGACCGGGGATGAAGCTTTCTTT. It specifies CAWSMTGDEAFF.

The gene calls are TRBV28 and TRBJ2-5; D not resolved. Trimming pared 3 bases from V and 1 base from J, leaving 15 bases between. The CDR3 consists of 16 residues. The germline V gene encodes CDR1 MDHEN and CDR2 SYDVKM. In DNA, the CDR3 is TGTGCCAGCAGTTTTAGGTCCGGACCACTCCAAGAGACCCAGTACTTC. Its translation: CASSFRSGPLQETQYF.

The J gene is TRBJ2-3, the V gene TRBV14, with D perhaps TRBD1 (5 bases). The V gene's germline CDR1 is SGHDN and CDR2 FVKESK. The CDR3 covers 17 residues. Trimming left V 3 bases short and J 6 bases short, with 22 bases between. The chain's CDR3 is CASSHALDSALEDTQYF. The DNA for the CDR3 is TGTGCCAGCAGCCACGCCTTAGACAGCGCCCTCGAGGATACGCAGTATTTT.

This chain joins TRBV29-1 and TRBJ2-1, with no clear D. Between the trimmed V and J ends, which lost 4 bases and 9 bases, there was a span of 16 bases. Germline V lookup: CDR1 SQVTM, CDR2 ANQGSEA. CDR3 length: 13 residues. The CDR3 sequence: CSVAGGLGFEQFF. Here the CDR3 DNA reads TGCAGCGTTGCGGGCGGTTTAGGCTTTGAGCAGTTCTTC.

This chain joins TRBV19 and TRBJ2-5; D unclear. The ends were cut back, 4 bases at V and 5 bases at J, with 5 bases in the middle. The germline gives CDR1 LNHDA, CDR2 SQIVND (reference sequence). The CDR3 runs to 11 residues. The CDR3 sequence: CASSRRETQYF. The DNA for the CDR3 is TGTGCCAGTAGTAGGCGGGAGACCCAGTACTTC.

In regard to this clone: The sample carries other DNA sequences with the same CDR3. The chain uses TRBV5-1 and TRBJ2-5; no clear D gene. V gave up 1 base and J gave up 2 bases, with 3 bases separating them. This CDR3 comprises 12 residues. CDR1 is SGHRS, CDR2 YFSETQ, per germline. CDR3 loop: CASSLQQETQYF. In DNA form, the CDR3 reads TGCGCCAGCAGCTTGCAACAAGAGACCCAGTACTTC.

The chain is built from TRBV30 and TRBJ2-2; the match to TRBD2 covers 10 bases. Germline V gene sequence: CDR1 GTSNPN, CDR2 SVGIG (reference sequence). The CDR3 extends over 15 amino acids. V gave up 0 bases and J gave up 5 bases; unmatched junction bases: 3. DNA for the CDR3: TGTGCCTGGAGTGTCTTAGCGGGAGGTACCGGGGAGCTGTTTTTT. Amino acids: CAWSVLAGGTGELFF.

This clone was recorded at least ten times. The J gene is TRBJ1-2, the V gene TRBV6-1; no reliable D call. V was cut by 0 bases and J by 12 bases, with 2 bases left in between. Germline V gene data show CDR1 as MNHNS and CDR2 as SASEGT. The CDR3 totals 9 residues. The CDR3 nucleotides are TGTGCCAGCAGTGAAGCCCACACCTTC. As protein: CASSEAHTF.

The chain combines TRBV18 with TRBJ2-2, with 10 bases fitting TRBD2. The CDR3 length is 14 residues. CDR1 and CDR2 from the germline V gene are KGHSH and LQKENI. The trim removed 3 bases at V and 5 bases at J, leaving 0 bases unmatched. The CDR3 DNA reads as TGTGCCAGCTCACCTAGCGGGGGGACCGGGGAGCTGTTTTTT. Protein product: CASSPSGGTGELFF.